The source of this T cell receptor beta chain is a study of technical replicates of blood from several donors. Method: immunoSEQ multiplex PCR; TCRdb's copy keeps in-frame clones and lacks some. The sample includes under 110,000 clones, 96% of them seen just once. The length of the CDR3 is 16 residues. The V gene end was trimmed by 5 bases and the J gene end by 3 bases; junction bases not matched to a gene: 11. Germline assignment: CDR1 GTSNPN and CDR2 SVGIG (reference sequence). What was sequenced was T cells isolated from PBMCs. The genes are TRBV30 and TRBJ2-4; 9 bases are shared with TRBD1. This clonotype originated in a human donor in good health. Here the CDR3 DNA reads TGTGCCTGGGAGCTACAGGGGGCGTCGGGCAAAAACATTCAGTACTTC. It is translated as CAWELQGASGKNIQYF. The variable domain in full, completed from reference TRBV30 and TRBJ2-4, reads SQTIHQWPATLVQPVGSPLSLECTVEGTSNPNLYWYRQAAGRGLQLLFYSVGIGQISSEVPQNLSASRPQDRQFILSSKKLLLSDSGFYLCAWELQGASGKNIQYFGAGTRLSVL.